A selection of T cell receptor beta chains follows, all from one sample in a study of blood T cell repertoires in COVID-19. The assay was immunoSEQ multiplex PCR, and TCRdb's table has in-frame clones only and misses some. The sample holds hundreds of thousands of clones, about 90% seen once. Sequencing was carried out using peripheral blood. These receptors were collected from a man of 80 years or more with acute or convalescent COVID-19. Both conserved end residues are part of each CDR3. The D gene is left open where the match is weak. Clone size, where shown, is once, few, many, or a class for clones that have expanded.

TRBV25-1,TRBJ1-2,NA,NA,CASSDRGSYGYTF,TGTGCCAGCAGTGACCGGGGGTCCTATGGCTACACCTTC
TRBV7-3,TRBJ2-2,NA,NA,CASSDRSNTGELFF,TGTGCCAGCAGCGACAGGAGTAACACCGGGGAGCTGTTTTTT
TRBV4-2,TRBJ2-3,NA,NA,CASSQTTSTSTDTQYF,TGTGCCAGCAGCCAAACGACCTCGACTAGCACAGATACGCAGTATTTT
TRBV6-5,TRBJ2-7,TRBD1,once,CASTQGGRAYEQYF,TGTGCCAGCACACAGGGGGGCCGGGCCTACGAGCAGTACTTC
TRBV7-3,TRBJ2-2,NA,NA,CASSRGLLNTGELFF,TGTGCCAGCAGCCGCGGACTCCTTAACACCGGGGAGCTGTTTTTT
TRBV27,TRBJ2-1,TRBD1,NA,CASRESGTGVLVGRDNEQFF,TGTGCCAGCAGAGAATCCGGGACAGGGGTTTTAGTGGGTCGGGACAATGAGCAGTTCTTC
TRBV2,TRBJ1-2,NA,NA,CASSVVTGYYGYTF,TGTGCCAGCAGTGTGGTGACAGGCTACTATGGCTACACCTTC
TRBV4-1,TRBJ2-2,NA,once,CASSQDGEGRLRVTTGELFF,TGCGCCAGCAGCCAAGACGGGGAAGGACGGCTGCGGGTGACCACCGGGGAGCTGTTTTTT
TRBV12-3/TRBV12-4,TRBJ2-5,NA,NA,CASSFHRQETQYF,TGTGCCAGCAGTTTTCACAGACAAGAGACCCAGTACTTC
TRBV28,TRBJ2-7,NA,NA,CASIAGTDAPEQYF,TGTGCCAGCATTGCGGGGACAGACGCACCCGAGCAGTACTTC
TRBV11-3,TRBJ2-2,TRBD1,NA,CASSLKGQHTGELFF,TGTGCCAGCAGCTTAAAGGGACAGCACACCGGGGAGCTGTTTTTT
TRBV12-3/TRBV12-4,TRBJ2-7,TRBD1,NA,CASSPDRGYEQYF,TGTGCCAGCAGTCCCGACAGGGGATACGAGCAGTACTTC
TRBV9,TRBJ2-1,TRBD2,once,CASSTRTSGIGGSSYNEQFF,TGTGCCAGCAGCACTCGGACTAGCGGGATTGGGGGTAGCTCCTACAATGAGCAGTTCTTC
TRBV5-1,TRBJ1-1,NA,NA,CASSAFLERNTEAFF,TGCGCCAGCAGCGCGTTCCTTGAGAGGAACACTGAAGCTTTCTTT
TRBV9,TRBJ2-3,TRBD2,NA,CASSVVGSGRAQDTQYF,TGTGCCAGCAGCGTAGTAGGAAGCGGGAGGGCCCAAGATACGCAGTATTTT
TRBV7-6,TRBJ2-1,TRBD2,NA,CASSSWTSGSYNEQFF,TGTGCCAGCAGCTCCTGGACTAGCGGGAGCTACAATGAGCAGTTCTTC
TRBV7-2,TRBJ2-2,TRBD1,NA,CASSRKAGGAGNTGELFF,TGTGCCAGCAGCCGCAAGGCAGGGGGCGCTGGGAACACCGGGGAGCTGTTTTTT
TRBV7-9,TRBJ2-7,TRBD1,NA,CASSRSGVGQGVTYEQYF,TGTGCCAGCAGCCGAAGCGGAGTAGGGCAGGGGGTCACCTACGAGCAGTACTTC
TRBV6-5,TRBJ2-7,TRBD2,NA,CATRASGLYEQYF,TGTGCCACGAGGGCTAGCGGATTGTACGAGCAGTACTTC
TRBV7-9,TRBJ1-2,NA,NA,CASSLAQGNPYGYTF,TGTGCCAGCAGCTTAGCGCAGGGGAATCCTTATGGCTACACCTTC
TRBV5-1,TRBJ2-2,NA,NA,CASRTRLDTGELFF,TGCGCCAGCAGAACCAGGCTCGACACCGGGGAGCTGTTTTTT
TRBV11-2,TRBJ1-1,NA,NA,CASSLVGQVNTEAFF,TGTGCCAGCAGCTTAGTCGGACAAGTGAACACTGAAGCTTTCTTT